Listed below are T cell receptor beta chains from one sample, sequenced in a study of blood T cell repertoires in COVID-19. The protocol was immunoSEQ multiplex PCR, while the TCRdb copy is restricted to in-frame clones and leaves out a portion. The sample yields 220,000 or so clones, approximately 84% seen once. Specimen: peripheral blood. These receptor sequences come from a man aged 45-65 years who had recovered from COVID-19. The CDR3 runs from the conserved cysteine through the conserved F or W. A D gene is named only where the DNA matches it firmly. For some rows the clone size is stated as once, few or many, or as a class when expanded; others skip it.

abundance: .; v_gene: TRBV18; d_gene: TRBD1; len: 15; j_gene: TRBJ1-2; CDR3aa: CASSPKGGEGHGYTF; CDR3nt: TGTGCCAGCTCACCGAAAGGGGGCGAGGGGCATGGCTACACCTTC
abundance: .; v_gene: TRBV15; d_gene: .; len: 13; j_gene: TRBJ2-7; CDR3aa: CATSRDLGLEQYF; CDR3nt: TGTGCCACCAGCAGAGATTTGGGCTTGGAGCAGTACTTC
abundance: once; v_gene: TRBV15; d_gene: .; len: 14; j_gene: TRBJ1-1; CDR3aa: CATSRDLENTEAFF; CDR3nt: TGTGCCACCAGCAGAGATCTAGAGAACACTGAAGCTTTCTTT
abundance: .; v_gene: TRBV4-1; d_gene: TRBD2; len: 16; j_gene: TRBJ2-1; CDR3aa: CASSRVTSGSYNEQFF; CDR3nt: TGCGCCAGCAGCCGCGTTACTAGCGGGAGCTACAATGAGCAGTTCTTC
abundance: .; v_gene: TRBV7-9; d_gene: TRBD1; len: 14; j_gene: TRBJ1-1; CDR3aa: CASSPRQGDTEAFF; CDR3nt: TGTGCCAGCAGCCCTCGACAGGGGGACACTGAAGCTTTCTTT
abundance: .; v_gene: TRBV28; d_gene: .; len: 14; j_gene: TRBJ2-3; CDR3aa: CASSLRQGADTQYF; CDR3nt: TGTGCCAGCAGTTTAAGACAAGGGGCAGATACGCAGTATTTT
abundance: .; v_gene: TRBV19; d_gene: .; len: 13; j_gene: TRBJ2-3; CDR3aa: CATRGGGWDTQYF; CDR3nt: TGTGCAACTAGAGGAGGGGGCTGGGATACGCAGTATTTT
abundance: .; v_gene: TRBV28; d_gene: .; len: 14; j_gene: TRBJ1-1; CDR3aa: CASSLGTSYTEAFF; CDR3nt: TGTGCCAGCAGTTTGGGGACAAGCTACACTGAAGCTTTCTTT
abundance: .; v_gene: TRBV14; d_gene: TRBD2; len: 17; j_gene: TRBJ2-7; CDR3aa: CASSRSKLAGGTYEQYF; CDR3nt: TGTGCCAGCAGCCGCTCCAAACTAGCGGGAGGGACCTACGAGCAGTACTTC
abundance: .; v_gene: TRBV7-6; d_gene: .; len: 15; j_gene: TRBJ1-5; CDR3aa: CASSHGGASNQPQHF; CDR3nt: TGTGCCAGCAGCCATGGGGGGGCGTCCAATCAGCCCCAGCATTTT
abundance: .; v_gene: TRBV19; d_gene: TRBD1; len: 15; j_gene: TRBJ1-1; CDR3aa: CASIPRGQGDTEAFF; CDR3nt: TGTGCCAGTATTCCCCGAGGACAGGGTGACACTGAAGCTTTCTTT
abundance: once; v_gene: TRBV6-5; d_gene: .; len: 12; j_gene: TRBJ2-7; CDR3aa: CASTGMLGEQYF; CDR3nt: TGTGCCAGCACCGGGATGTTGGGGGAGCAGTACTTC
abundance: .; v_gene: TRBV28; d_gene: .; len: 14; j_gene: TRBJ1-1; CDR3aa: CASSFYNQGRGAFF; CDR3nt: TGTGCCAGCAGTTTTTACAACCAGGGGAGGGGAGCTTTCTTT
abundance: .; v_gene: TRBV11-2; d_gene: TRBD2; len: 14; j_gene: TRBJ2-7; CDR3aa: CASSWAGGTYEQYF; CDR3nt: TGTGCCAGCAGCTGGGCGGGGGGAACCTACGAGCAGTACTTC
abundance: .; v_gene: TRBV7-9; d_gene: .; len: 12; j_gene: TRBJ2-2; CDR3aa: CASLRRTGELFF; CDR3nt: TGTGCCAGCCTGAGGCGCACCGGGGAGCTGTTTTTT
abundance: .; v_gene: TRBV25-1; d_gene: TRBD1; len: 16; j_gene: TRBJ1-1; CDR3aa: CASSVRGAGEGTEAFF; CDR3nt: TGTGCCAGCAGTGTCAGGGGGGCAGGAGAAGGCACTGAAGCTTTCTTT
abundance: .; v_gene: TRBV28; d_gene: .; len: 15; j_gene: TRBJ2-7; CDR3aa: CASSLAGDPSYEQYF; CDR3nt: TGTGCCAGCAGTTTAGCGGGTGATCCTTCCTACGAGCAGTACTTC
abundance: .; v_gene: TRBV5-1; d_gene: TRBD2; len: 17; j_gene: TRBJ2-3; CDR3aa: CASSLGRTSGSTDTQYF; CDR3nt: TGCGCCAGCAGCTTGGGCCGGACTAGCGGAAGCACAGATACGCAGTATTTT
abundance: .; v_gene: TRBV20-1; d_gene: .; len: 10; j_gene: TRBJ2-7; CDR3aa: CSARGSEQYF; CDR3nt: TGCAGTGCTAGGGGCTCGGAGCAGTACTTC
abundance: .; v_gene: TRBV6-2/TRBV6-3; d_gene: TRBD2; len: 15; j_gene: TRBJ2-1; CDR3aa: CASSSGLAGVNEQFF; CDR3nt: TGTGCCAGCAGTTCAGGACTAGCGGGAGTCAATGAGCAGTTCTTC
abundance: .; v_gene: TRBV29-1; d_gene: .; len: 12; j_gene: TRBJ2-1; CDR3aa: CSVPGPRDEQFF; CDR3nt: TGCAGCGTTCCGGGTCCCCGGGATGAGCAGTTCTTC
abundance: .; v_gene: TRBV6-5; d_gene: TRBD1; len: 14; j_gene: TRBJ1-4; CDR3aa: CASSYGTGTEKLFF; CDR3nt: TGTGCCAGCAGCTACGGGACAGGAACTGAAAAACTGTTTTTT
abundance: .; v_gene: TRBV6-5; d_gene: .; len: 15; j_gene: TRBJ2-6; CDR3aa: CASSYGGSGANVLTF; CDR3nt: TGTGCCAGCAGTTACGGAGGATCCGGGGCCAACGTCCTGACTTTC
abundance: .; v_gene: TRBV7-2; d_gene: TRBD1; len: 14; j_gene: TRBJ1-2; CDR3aa: CASSLVQGALRLPF; CDR3nt: TGTGCCAGCAGCTTAGTGCAGGGGGCCCTTCGGCTCCCCTTC
abundance: .; v_gene: TRBV21-1; d_gene: .; len: 19; j_gene: TRBJ2-1; CDR3aa: CASSPHGTPGGLRGNEQFF; CDR3nt: TGTGCCAGCAGCCCACACGGGACCCCCGGGGGATTGAGGGGCAATGAGCAGTTCTTC
abundance: .; v_gene: TRBV6-5; d_gene: TRBD1; len: 16; j_gene: TRBJ2-1; CDR3aa: CASSYSGQGSYNEQFF; CDR3nt: TGTGCCAGCAGTTACTCGGGACAGGGGTCCTACAATGAGCAGTTCTTC
abundance: .; v_gene: TRBV5-4; d_gene: .; len: 14; j_gene: TRBJ2-3; CDR3aa: CASSHSGRTDTQYF; CDR3nt: TGTGCCAGCAGCCATAGCGGACGCACAGATACGCAGTATTTT
abundance: .; v_gene: TRBV2; d_gene: TRBD1; len: 14; j_gene: TRBJ1-2; CDR3aa: CATRGGERNYGYTF; CDR3nt: TGTGCCACCAGGGGGGGGGAGCGCAACTATGGCTACACCTTC
abundance: .; v_gene: TRBV7-9; d_gene: .; len: 15; j_gene: TRBJ2-5; CDR3aa: CASSLALTGQETQYF; CDR3nt: TGTGCCAGCAGCTTAGCGCTCACAGGCCAAGAGACCCAGTACTTC
abundance: .; v_gene: TRBV30; d_gene: .; len: 13; j_gene: TRBJ1-6; CDR3aa: CAWSQGGNSPLHF; CDR3nt: TGTGCCTGGAGCCAAGGAGGGAATTCACCCCTCCACTTT
abundance: .; v_gene: TRBV28; d_gene: .; len: 12; j_gene: TRBJ1-5; CDR3aa: CASTGVSQPQHF; CDR3nt: TGTGCCAGCACAGGGGTGAGTCAGCCCCAGCATTTT
abundance: .; v_gene: TRBV21-1; d_gene: .; len: 12; j_gene: TRBJ2-7; CDR3aa: CASTSSGYEQYF; CDR3nt: TGTGCCAGCACCTCGTCGGGTTACGAGCAGTACTTC
abundance: .; v_gene: TRBV4-1; d_gene: TRBD1; len: 16; j_gene: TRBJ2-5; CDR3aa: CASSQSYRGIQETQYF; CDR3nt: TGCGCCAGCAGCCAGTCCTACAGGGGGATTCAAGAGACCCAGTACTTC
abundance: .; v_gene: TRBV7-9; d_gene: TRBD2; len: 15; j_gene: TRBJ2-3; CDR3aa: CASSSSGRGTDTQYF; CDR3nt: TGTGCCAGCAGCTCTAGCGGGAGGGGCACAGATACGCAGTATTTT
abundance: .; v_gene: TRBV19; d_gene: TRBD1; len: 15; j_gene: TRBJ2-1; CDR3aa: CASSIGDRGFDEQFF; CDR3nt: TGTGCCAGTAGTATCGGGGACAGGGGTTTCGATGAGCAGTTCTTC
abundance: few; v_gene: TRBV27; d_gene: TRBD2; len: 15; j_gene: TRBJ2-5; CDR3aa: CASSFVGGYQETQYF; CDR3nt: TGTGCCAGCAGTTTTGTGGGAGGGTACCAAGAGACCCAGTACTTC
abundance: .; v_gene: TRBV5-4; d_gene: .; len: 15; j_gene: TRBJ2-1; CDR3aa: CASSPGQISYNEQFF; CDR3nt: TGTGCCAGCAGCCCAGGACAAATCTCCTACAATGAGCAGTTCTTC
abundance: .; v_gene: TRBV3-1/TRBV3-2; d_gene: .; len: 17; j_gene: TRBJ2-3; CDR3aa: CASSQEGWGGTQDTQYF; CDR3nt: TGTGCCAGCAGCCAAGAGGGTTGGGGGGGCACTCAAGATACGCAGTATTTT
abundance: .; v_gene: TRBV11-2; d_gene: .; len: 15; j_gene: TRBJ1-2; CDR3aa: CASSLAGRANYGYTF; CDR3nt: TGTGCCAGCAGCTTAGCTGGTAGAGCTAACTATGGCTACACCTTC
abundance: .; v_gene: TRBV21-1; d_gene: .; len: 17; j_gene: TRBJ2-5; CDR3aa: CASSNWLAGVGQETQYF; CDR3nt: TGTGCCAGCAGCAATTGGCTAGCGGGAGTTGGACAAGAGACCCAGTACTTC
abundance: .; v_gene: TRBV13; d_gene: .; len: 16; j_gene: TRBJ1-6; CDR3aa: CASSQRESSYNSPLHF; CDR3nt: TGTGCCAGCAGCCAGAGGGAGAGCTCCTATAATTCACCCCTCCACTTT
abundance: .; v_gene: TRBV5-6; d_gene: .; len: 14; j_gene: TRBJ1-4; CDR3aa: CASSPNRVNEKLFF; CDR3nt: TGTGCCAGCAGTCCAAACAGGGTTAATGAAAAACTGTTTTTT